This TCR beta chain stems from a study of T cell changes during pregnancy in multiple sclerosis. Clones were sequenced by immunoSEQ multiplex PCR, and TCRdb holds only the in-frame ones, with some missing. The table lists roughly 50,000 clones, almost 95% of them singletons, with about 0.7% in the top ten. Per the germline V gene, CDR1 is SGHTA and CDR2 is FQGNSA. The CDR3 contains 13 residues. V lost 3 bases to trimming and J lost 4 bases; unmatched junction nucleotides: 2. The receptor was derived from a female donor with multiple sclerosis, enrolled in a pregnancy study. The chain is built from TRBV7-2 and TRBJ2-5, with TRBD2 matching over 7 bases. The sample consisted of CD4+ T cells from peripheral blood mononuclear cells, taken in the third trimester of pregnancy. CDR3 protein: CASSFPGGETQYF. CDR3 DNA sequence: TGTGCCAGCAGCTTCCCGGGGGGAGAGACCCAGTACTTC.